This T cell receptor (beta chain) comes out of a study of cytomegalovirus exposure and HLA in healthy donors. Study-wide points: As a later analysis showed, a missense DCLRE1C variant was linked to trimming of TCR beta V- and J-genes. Later on, an analysis tied 15,000 to 20,000 TCR beta sequences to HLA alleles at 0.05 false discovery rate. As a later analysis revealed, most CMV-associated TCR beta chains appeared HLA-restricted.

The CDR3 spans 12 residues. The ends were cut back, 2 bases at V and 7 bases at J, with 6 bases in the middle. Germline CDR1 LNHNV, CDR2 YYDKDF (reference sequence). Comments on this clone: What it binds is unknown.

PCR involved 60 Vbeta and 13 Jbeta primers. Produced via immunoSEQ multiplex PCR; TCRdb's table is partial and in-frame only. The sample lists 200,000 or so clones; approximately 78% were seen once. The sequence derives from a woman younger than 35 in good health and CMV-seronegative. The chain has TRBV15 and TRBJ1-5; no clear D gene. Specimen: PBMCs. CDR3 amino acids: CATSRFQQPQHF. CDR3 nucleotide sequence: TGTGCCACCAGCAGATTCCAGCAGCCCCAGCATTTT.